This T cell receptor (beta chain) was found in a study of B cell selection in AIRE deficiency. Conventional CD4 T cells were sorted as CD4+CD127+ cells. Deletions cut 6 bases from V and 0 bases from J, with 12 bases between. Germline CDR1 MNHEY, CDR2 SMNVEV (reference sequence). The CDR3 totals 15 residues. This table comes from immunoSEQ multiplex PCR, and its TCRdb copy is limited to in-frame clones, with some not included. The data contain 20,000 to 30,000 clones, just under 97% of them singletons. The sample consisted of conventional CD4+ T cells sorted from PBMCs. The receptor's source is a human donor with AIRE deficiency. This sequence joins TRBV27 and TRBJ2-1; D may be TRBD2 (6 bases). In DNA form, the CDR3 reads TGTGCCAGCAGGACGCGGGGTAGCTCCTACAATGAGCAGTTCTTC. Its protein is CASRTRGSSYNEQFF.